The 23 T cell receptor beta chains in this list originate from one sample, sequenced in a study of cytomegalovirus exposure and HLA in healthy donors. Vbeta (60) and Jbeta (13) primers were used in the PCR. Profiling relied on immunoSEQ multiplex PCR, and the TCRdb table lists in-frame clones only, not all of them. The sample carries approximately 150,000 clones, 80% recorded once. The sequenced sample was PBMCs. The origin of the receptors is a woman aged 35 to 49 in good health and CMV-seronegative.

CDR3 bases: TGTGCCACCCGACTAGCGGGGCGACTCAATGAGCAGTTCTTC. Translated: CATRLAGRLNEQFF. The chain is built from TRBV19 and TRBJ2-1, with 11 bases identical to TRBD2. Germline V gene lookup returns CDR1 LNHDA and CDR2 SQIVND (reference sequence). The CDR3 has 14 residues. J was trimmed by 6 bases and V by 10 bases; bases with no gene match: 8.

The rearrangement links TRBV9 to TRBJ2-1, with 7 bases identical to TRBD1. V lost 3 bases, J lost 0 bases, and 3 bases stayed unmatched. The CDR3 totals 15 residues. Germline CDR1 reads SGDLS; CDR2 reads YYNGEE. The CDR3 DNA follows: TGTGCCAGCAGCGACAGGGGCGACTCCTACAATGAGCAGTTCTTC. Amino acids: CASSDRGDSYNEQFF.

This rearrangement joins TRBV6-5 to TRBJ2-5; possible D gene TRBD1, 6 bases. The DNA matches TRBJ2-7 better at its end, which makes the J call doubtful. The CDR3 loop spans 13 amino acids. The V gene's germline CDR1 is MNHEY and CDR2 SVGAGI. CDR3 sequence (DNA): TGTGCCAGCGGAATACAGGGTCTCTACGAGCAGTACTTC. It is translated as CASGIQGLYEQYF.

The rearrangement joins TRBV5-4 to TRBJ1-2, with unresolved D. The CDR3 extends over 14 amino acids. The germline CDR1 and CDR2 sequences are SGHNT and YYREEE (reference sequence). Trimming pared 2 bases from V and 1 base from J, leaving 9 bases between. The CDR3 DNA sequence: TGTGCCAGCAGCTTAATTACAGTTAACTATGGCTACACCTTC. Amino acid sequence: CASSLITVNYGYTF.

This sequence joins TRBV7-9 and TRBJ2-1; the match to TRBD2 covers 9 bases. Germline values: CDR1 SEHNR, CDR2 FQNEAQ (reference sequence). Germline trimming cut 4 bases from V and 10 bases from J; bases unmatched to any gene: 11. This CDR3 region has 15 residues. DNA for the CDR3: TGTGCCAGCAGCTCTGGACTAGCGCAGTTCGGGGAGCAGTTCTTC. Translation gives CASSSGLAQFGEQFF.

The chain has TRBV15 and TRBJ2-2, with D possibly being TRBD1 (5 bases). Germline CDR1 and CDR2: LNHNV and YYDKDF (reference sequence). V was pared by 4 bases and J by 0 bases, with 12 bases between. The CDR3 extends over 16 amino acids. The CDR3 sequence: CATSKQAPANTGELFF. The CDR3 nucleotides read TGTGCCACCAGCAAACAGGCTCCCGCGAACACCGGGGAGCTGTTTTTT.

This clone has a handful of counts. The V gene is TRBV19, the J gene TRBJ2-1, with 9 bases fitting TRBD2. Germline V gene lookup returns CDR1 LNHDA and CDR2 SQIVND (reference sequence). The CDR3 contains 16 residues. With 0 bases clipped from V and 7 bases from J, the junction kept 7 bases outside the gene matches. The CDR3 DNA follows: TGTGCCAGTAGTATAGATTCGCGGGGGGGCCAGAATGAGCAGTTCTTC. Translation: CASSIDSRGGQNEQFF.

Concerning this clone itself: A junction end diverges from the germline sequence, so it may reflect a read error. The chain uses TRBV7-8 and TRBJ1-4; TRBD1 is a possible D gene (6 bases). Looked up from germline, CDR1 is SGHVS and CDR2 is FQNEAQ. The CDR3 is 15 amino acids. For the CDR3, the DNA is TGTGCCAGCAGTTTAGGGGCAGGGGAGCGGGAAAAACTGTTTTTT. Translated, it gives CASSLGAGEREKLFF.

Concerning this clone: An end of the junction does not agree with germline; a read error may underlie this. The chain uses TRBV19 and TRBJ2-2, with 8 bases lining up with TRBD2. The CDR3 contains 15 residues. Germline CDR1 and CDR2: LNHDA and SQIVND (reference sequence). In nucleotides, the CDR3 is TGTGCCAGTAGTCTTCTTCGTGTGGCTAGCGGGCAGCTGTTTTTT. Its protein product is CASSLLRVASGQLFF.

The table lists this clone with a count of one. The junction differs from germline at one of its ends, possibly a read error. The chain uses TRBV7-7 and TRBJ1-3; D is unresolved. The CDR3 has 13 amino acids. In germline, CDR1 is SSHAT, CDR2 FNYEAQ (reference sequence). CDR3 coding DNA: TGTGCTAGCAGCTTAGAGCGGGGAAACACCATATATTTT. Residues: CASSLERGNTIYF. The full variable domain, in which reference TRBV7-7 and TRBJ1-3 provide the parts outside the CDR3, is GAGVSQSPRYKVTKRGQDVTLRCDPISSHATLYWYQQALGQGPEFLTYFNYEAQPDKSGLPSDRFSAERPEGSISTLTIQRTEQRDSAMYRCASSLERGNTIYFGEGSWLTVV.

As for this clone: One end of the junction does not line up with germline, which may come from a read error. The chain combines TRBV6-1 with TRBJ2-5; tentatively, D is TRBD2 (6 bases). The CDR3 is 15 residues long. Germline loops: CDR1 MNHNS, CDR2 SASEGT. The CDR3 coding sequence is TGTGTCAGCAGTGTCGGGGACTCGCCCCGTGAGACCCAGTACTTC. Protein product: CVSSVGDSPRETQYF.

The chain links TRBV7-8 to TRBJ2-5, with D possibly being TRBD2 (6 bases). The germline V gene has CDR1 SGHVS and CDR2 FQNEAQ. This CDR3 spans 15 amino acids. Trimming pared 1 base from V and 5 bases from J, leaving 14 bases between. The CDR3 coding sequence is TGTGCCAGCAGCTTAGTGTGGGTCGGGACTGAGACCCAGTACTTC. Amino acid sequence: CASSLVWVGTETQYF.

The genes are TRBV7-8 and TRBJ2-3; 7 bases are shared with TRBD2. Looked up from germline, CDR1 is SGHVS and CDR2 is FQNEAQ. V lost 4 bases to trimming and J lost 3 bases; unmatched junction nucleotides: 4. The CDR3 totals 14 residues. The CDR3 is CASSWGTITDTQYF. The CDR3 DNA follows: TGTGCCAGCAGCTGGGGGACTATAACAGATACGCAGTATTTT.

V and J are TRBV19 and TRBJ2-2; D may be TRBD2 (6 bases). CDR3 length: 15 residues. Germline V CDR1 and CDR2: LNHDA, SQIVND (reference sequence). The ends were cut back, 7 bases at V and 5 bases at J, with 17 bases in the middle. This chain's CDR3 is CASKIRELETGELFF. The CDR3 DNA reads TGTGCCAGTAAAATCCGGGAGCTGGAAACCGGGGAGCTGTTTTTT.

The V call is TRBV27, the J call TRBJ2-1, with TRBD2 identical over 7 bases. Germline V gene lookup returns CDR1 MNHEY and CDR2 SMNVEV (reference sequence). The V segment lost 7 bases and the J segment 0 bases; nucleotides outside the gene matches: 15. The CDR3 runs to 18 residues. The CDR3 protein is CASTPREAQGSSYNEQFF. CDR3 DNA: TGTGCCAGCACACCCCGGGAGGCCCAAGGGAGCTCCTACAATGAGCAGTTCTTC.

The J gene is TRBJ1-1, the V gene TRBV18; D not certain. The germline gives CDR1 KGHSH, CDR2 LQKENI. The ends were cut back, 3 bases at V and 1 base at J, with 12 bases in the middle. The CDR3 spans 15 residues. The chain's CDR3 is CASSPYGPGNTEAFF. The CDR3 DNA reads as TGTGCCAGCTCACCCTATGGCCCAGGGAACACTGAAGCTTTCTTT.

The CDR3 DNA sequence: TGTGCCAGCAGCTTCGGGACAGGGAGGTTGGGCTACACCTTC. Encoded protein: CASSFGTGRLGYTF. The rearrangement joins TRBV28 to TRBJ1-2; TRBD1 matches 9 bases. Germline V CDR1 and CDR2: MDHEN, SYDVKM. Unmatched junction bases numbered 10, after V lost 6 bases and J lost 8 bases. The CDR3 sequence is 14 residues long.

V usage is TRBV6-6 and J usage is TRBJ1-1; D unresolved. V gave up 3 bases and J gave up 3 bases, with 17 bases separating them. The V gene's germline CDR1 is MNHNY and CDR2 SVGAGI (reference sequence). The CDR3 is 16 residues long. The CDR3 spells CASSYTPYGSDTEAFF. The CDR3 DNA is TGTGCCAGCAGTTATACCCCTTACGGGTCTGACACTGAAGCTTTCTTT.

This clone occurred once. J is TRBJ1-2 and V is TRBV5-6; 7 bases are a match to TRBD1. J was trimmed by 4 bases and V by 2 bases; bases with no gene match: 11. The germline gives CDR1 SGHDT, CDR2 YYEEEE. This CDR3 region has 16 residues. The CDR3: CASSFNRGRGIYGYTF. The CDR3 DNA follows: TGTGCCAGCAGCTTTAATAGGGGGCGCGGTATCTATGGCTACACCTTC.

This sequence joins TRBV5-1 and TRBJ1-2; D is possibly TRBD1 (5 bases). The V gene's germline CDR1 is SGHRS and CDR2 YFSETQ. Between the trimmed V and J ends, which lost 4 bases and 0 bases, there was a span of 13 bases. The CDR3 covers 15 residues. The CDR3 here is CASSLSGGTNYGYTF. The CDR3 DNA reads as TGCGCCAGCAGCCTTTCCGGGGGGACTAACTATGGCTACACCTTC.

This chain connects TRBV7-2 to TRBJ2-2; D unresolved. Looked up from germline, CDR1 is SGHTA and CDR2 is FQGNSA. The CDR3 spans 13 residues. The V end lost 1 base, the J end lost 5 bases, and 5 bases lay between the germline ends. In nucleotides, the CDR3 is TGTGCCAGCAGCTTAGTACAGACCGGGGAGCTGTTTTTT. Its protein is CASSLVQTGELFF.

CDR3 DNA: TGTGCCAGCAATCCCGGGACAGGGTGGAATGAAAAACTGTTTTTT. Its translation is CASNPGTGWNEKLFF. This chain uses TRBV28 with TRBJ1-4; 9 bases align to TRBD1. This CDR3 is 15 amino acids long. The germline V gene encodes CDR1 MDHEN and CDR2 SYDVKM. Germline trimming cut 7 bases from V and 5 bases from J; bases unmatched to any gene: 8.

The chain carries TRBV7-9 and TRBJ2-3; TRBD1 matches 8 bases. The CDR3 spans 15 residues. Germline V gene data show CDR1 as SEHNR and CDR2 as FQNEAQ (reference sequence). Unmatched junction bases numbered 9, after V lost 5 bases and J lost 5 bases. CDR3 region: CASSPEVQGEDTQYF. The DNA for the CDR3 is TGTGCCAGCAGCCCAGAAGTACAGGGGGAAGATACGCAGTATTTT.